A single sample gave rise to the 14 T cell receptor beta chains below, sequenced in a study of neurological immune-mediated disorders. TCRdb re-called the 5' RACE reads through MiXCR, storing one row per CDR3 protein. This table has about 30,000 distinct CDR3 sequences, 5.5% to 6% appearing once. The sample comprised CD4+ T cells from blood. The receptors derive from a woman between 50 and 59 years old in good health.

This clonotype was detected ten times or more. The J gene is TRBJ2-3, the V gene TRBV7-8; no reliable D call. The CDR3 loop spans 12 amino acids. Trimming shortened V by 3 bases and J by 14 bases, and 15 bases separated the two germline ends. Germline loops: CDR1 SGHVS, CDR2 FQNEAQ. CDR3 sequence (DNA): TGTGCCAGCAGCTTGGACGGGCTCGCCTCGTATTTT. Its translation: CASSLDGLASYF. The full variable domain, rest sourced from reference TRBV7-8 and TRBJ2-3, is GAGVSQSPRYKVAKRGQDVALRCDPISGHVSLFWYQQALGQGPEFLTYFQNEAQLDKSGLPSDRFFAERPEGSVSTLKIQRTQQEDSAVYLCASSLDGLASYFGPGTRLTVL.

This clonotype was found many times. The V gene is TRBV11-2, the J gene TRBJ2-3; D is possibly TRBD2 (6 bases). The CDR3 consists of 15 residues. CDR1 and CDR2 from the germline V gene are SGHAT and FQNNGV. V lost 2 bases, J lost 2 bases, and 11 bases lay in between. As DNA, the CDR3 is TGTGCCAGCAGCTTAATCTTAGCGGACACAGATACGCAGTATTTT. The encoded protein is CASSLILADTDTQYF. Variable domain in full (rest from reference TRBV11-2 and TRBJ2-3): EAGVAQSPRYKIIEKRQSVAFWCNPISGHATLYWYQQILGQGPKLLIQFQNNGVVDDSQLPKDRFSAERLKGVDSTLKIQPAKLEDSAVYLCASSLILADTDTQYFGPGTRLTVL.

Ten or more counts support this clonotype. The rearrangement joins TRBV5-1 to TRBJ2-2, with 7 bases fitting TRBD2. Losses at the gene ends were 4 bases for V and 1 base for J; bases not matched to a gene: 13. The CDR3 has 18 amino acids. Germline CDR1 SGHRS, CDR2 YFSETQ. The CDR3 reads CASSLGAAGPRNTGELFF. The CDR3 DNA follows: TGCGCCAGCAGCCTAGGGGCAGCGGGACCAAGGAACACCGGGGAGCTGTTTTTT.

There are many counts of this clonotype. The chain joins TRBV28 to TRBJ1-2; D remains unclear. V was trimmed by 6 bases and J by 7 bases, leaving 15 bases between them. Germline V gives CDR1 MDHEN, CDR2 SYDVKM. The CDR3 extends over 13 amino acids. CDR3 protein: CASSPERPGGYTF. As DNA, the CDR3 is TGTGCCAGCAGCCCGGAAAGGCCCGGTGGCTACACCTTC.

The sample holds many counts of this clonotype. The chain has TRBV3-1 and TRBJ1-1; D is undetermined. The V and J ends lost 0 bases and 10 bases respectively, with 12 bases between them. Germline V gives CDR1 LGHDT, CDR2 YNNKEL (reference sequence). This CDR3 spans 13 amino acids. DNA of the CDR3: TGTGCCAGCAGCCAAGATTTAACACAGCTAGCTTTCTTT. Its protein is CASSQDLTQLAFF.

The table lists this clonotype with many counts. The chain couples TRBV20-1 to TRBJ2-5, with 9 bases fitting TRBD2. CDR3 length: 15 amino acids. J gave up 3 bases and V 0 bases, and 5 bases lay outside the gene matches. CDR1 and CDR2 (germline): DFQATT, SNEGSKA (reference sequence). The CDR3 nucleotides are TGCAGTGCTAGAGACAGCGGGGGGATCGAAGAGACCCAGTACTTC. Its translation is CSARDSGGIEETQYF.

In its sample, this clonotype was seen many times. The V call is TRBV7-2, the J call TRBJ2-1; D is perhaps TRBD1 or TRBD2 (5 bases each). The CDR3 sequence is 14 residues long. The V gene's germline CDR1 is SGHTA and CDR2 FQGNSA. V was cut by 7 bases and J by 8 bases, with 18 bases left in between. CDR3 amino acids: CASIMGVGYHEQFF. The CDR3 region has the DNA TGTGCCAGCATCATGGGGGTGGGGTACCATGAGCAGTTCTTC.

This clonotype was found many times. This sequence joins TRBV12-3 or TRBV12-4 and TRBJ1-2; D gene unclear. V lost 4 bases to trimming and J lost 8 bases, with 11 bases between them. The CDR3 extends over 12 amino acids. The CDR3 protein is CASSSGPGGYTF. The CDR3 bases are TGTGCCAGCAGTTCGGGCCCCGGGGGCTACACCTTC.

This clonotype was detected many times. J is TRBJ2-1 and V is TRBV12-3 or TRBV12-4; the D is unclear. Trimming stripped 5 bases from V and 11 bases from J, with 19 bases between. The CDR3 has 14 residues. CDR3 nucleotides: TGTGCCAGCAGTCCCACCCGGACCTTAATGAAGCAGTTCTTC. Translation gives CASSPTRTLMKQFF.

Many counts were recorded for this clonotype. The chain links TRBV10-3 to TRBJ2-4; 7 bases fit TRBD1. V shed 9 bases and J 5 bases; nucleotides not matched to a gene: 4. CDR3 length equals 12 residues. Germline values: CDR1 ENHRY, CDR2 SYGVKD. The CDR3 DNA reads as TGTGCCATTAGGGACAGAGAAAACATTCAGTACTTC. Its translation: CAIRDRENIQYF.

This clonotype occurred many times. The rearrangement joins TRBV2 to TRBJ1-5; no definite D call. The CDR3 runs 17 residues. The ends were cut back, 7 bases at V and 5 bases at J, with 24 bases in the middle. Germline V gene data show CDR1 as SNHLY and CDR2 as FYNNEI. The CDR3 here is CASNGGPARGSDQPQHF. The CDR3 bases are TGTGCCAGCAACGGCGGGCCCGCTCGGGGTTCAGATCAGCCCCAGCATTTT.

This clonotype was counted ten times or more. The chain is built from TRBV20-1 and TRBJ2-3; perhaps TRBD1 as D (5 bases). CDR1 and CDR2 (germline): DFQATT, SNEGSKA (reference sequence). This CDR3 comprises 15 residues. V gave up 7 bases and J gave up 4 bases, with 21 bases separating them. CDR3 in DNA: TGCAGTGTCAAGGGGCCCTTGGGGTCGGCAGATACGCAGTATTTT. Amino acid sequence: CSVKGPLGSADTQYF.

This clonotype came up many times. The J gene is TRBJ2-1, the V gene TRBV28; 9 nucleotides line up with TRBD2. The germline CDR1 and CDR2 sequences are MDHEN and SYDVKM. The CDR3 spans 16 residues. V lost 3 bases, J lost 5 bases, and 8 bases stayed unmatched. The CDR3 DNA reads TGTGCCAGCAGTTTGGGTCTAGCGGGGAGTAACAATGAGCAGTTCTTC. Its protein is CASSLGLAGSNNEQFF.

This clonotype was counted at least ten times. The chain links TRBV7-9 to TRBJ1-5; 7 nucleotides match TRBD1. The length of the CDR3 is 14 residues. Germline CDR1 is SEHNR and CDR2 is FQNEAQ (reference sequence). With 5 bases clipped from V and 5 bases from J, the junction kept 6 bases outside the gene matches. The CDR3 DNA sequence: TGTGCCAGCAGCACGGACAGGTGGGATCAGCCCCAGCATTTT. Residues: CASSTDRWDQPQHF.